This T cell receptor (beta chain) was sequenced in a study of cytomegalovirus exposure and HLA in healthy donors. It was with 60 Vbeta and 13 Jbeta primers that the PCR ran. Only in-frame clones appear in the TCRdb table, and some are missing; sequencing was by immunoSEQ multiplex PCR. The sample lists around 140,000 clones, roughly four fifths occurring once. From germline, CDR1 is SGHRS and CDR2 YFSETQ. V gave up 2 bases and J gave up 2 bases, with 10 bases separating them. This CDR3 spans 14 amino acids. The source material was PBMCs. This clonotype was sampled from a man younger than 30 in good health and CMV-seropositive. The gene calls are TRBV5-1 and TRBJ2-5; perhaps TRBD1 as D (5 bases). The DNA for the CDR3 is TGCGCCAGCAGCTTTAAAACAGGTCAAGAGACCCAGTACTTC. Its translation is CASSFKTGQETQYF.